The entry that follows covers one T cell receptor beta chain sequence. Its antigen is unknown. No base qualities exist here, and no much larger clone lies one base off it. TCRbeta CDR3 regions were amplified from genomic DNA using the immunoSEQ Assay, a bias-controlled multiplex PCR. In the paper's pipeline: Within the assay, amplification of reference gene primers was used to estimate how many nucleated cells each sample contained. Sequence reads were collapsed and filtered to measure the absolute abundance of every unique TCRbeta CDR3 rearrangement. For each sample, productive Simpson clonality was calculated as the square root of Simpson's diversity index over productive rearrangements. The table was pulled from immuneACCESS by TCRdb, which kept in-frame rearrangements only. Such tables lose some clones; where checked, under half of the loss comes from unresolved V genes, and the rest has no known cause. V, J and clone size are those of that table, while D and trimming were read from the DNA. This sample lists about 230,000 clones; about nine tenths were detected once. The ten largest clones take up 2% to 3% of the sample.

The source of the sample is a study of blood T cell repertoires in COVID-19 (dated by TCRdb to about 2020). As for the study more broadly: The collaborator samples originated in the United States, Italy and Spain and spanned the acute and convalescent phases of COVID-19. A freely available public database, intended as a resource for researchers studying the immune response to SARS-CoV-2, is where the repertoires were released. Subjects who had been exposed to COVID-19, were actively infected with it, or had recovered from it provided the deeply sampled blood TCRbeta repertoires that made up the dataset. Where available, HLA class I and class II types were obtained from metadata supplied by the sample provider rather than from assay-based typing. The samples were drawn from two sources: the first 160 participants of the ongoing ImmuneRACE study, and 1,000 to 1,500 subjects contributed by 6 global collaborators. A de-identified subject ID, COVID-19 status, age in years and sex were almost always included in the sample metadata. The material from the prospective study consisted of cDNA or gDNA derived from T cells, B-cell-depleted T cells, or PBMCs. Overall study results and their limits: Clinical and demographic metadata were provided uncurated, with the amount varying by source and participant.

Participants in the prospective study were aged roughly 18 to 89 years, lived in more than 20 United States geographic areas, and enrolled through a virtual design. To assign participants to cohorts, the prospective study relied on clinical history that participants themselves reported in a screening survey and a study questionnaire. Each participant in the prospective study had whole blood, serum and a nasopharyngeal or oropharyngeal swab collected by mobile phlebotomists. Over an approximately 2-month period, participants in the prospective study had the option of providing additional blood draws and questionnaires. Prospective study blood samples were shipped either frozen or at room temperature before DNA extraction. This TCR was sampled from a woman aged 40 to 49 with acute COVID-19. The material sequenced was PBMCs or T cells enriched from blood (not recorded which).

The nucleotides read TGTGCCAGCAGCCAACTAAGCGCAGATACGCAGTATTTT. Its product reads: CASSQLSADTQYF. The chain joins TRBV3-1 (or the pseudogene TRBV3-2) to TRBJ2-3; there is no confident call for the D gene. CDR1 and CDR2, per the germline V gene (reference sequence), are LGHDT and YNNKEL. The CDR3 numbers 13 residues from cysteine through phenylalanine. CDR3 DNA is the only sequence kept; it has 39 bases, read in frame from the first base. Deletion took 2 bases off V and 4 bases off J, with a span of 7 bases between the germline ends.